Below, 9 T cell receptor beta chains from the same sample are listed, as sequenced in a study of low-dose radiotherapy and immunotherapy resistance in tumors. Sample time point: after trial treatment. Treatment reported: LDRT plus nivolumab, ipilimumab, low-dose cyclophosphamide and aspirin (RACIN trial). For amplifying TCRs, the PCR ran for around 20 cycles with Phusion, which was used together with a constant-region primer and the adapter on the V primers. TCRdb reprocessed the reads with MiXCR, giving one entry per CDR3 protein. The data contain some 52,000 distinct CDR3 sequences, approximately 33% of them singletons. The sample consisted of PBMCs, taken after low-dose radiotherapy plus immunotherapy. The receptors were gathered from a male donor with rectosigmoid adenocarcinoma.

This clonotype was detected ten times or more. V and J are TRBV7-9 and TRBJ1-2, with D possibly TRBD1 on 5 matching bases. The CDR3 totals 12 residues. Between the trimmed V and J ends, which lost 3 bases and 6 bases, there was a span of 8 bases. Germline CDR1 SEHNR, CDR2 FQNEAQ (reference sequence). The DNA of the CDR3 is TGTGCCAGCAGCTTGGGGACGGATGGCTACACCTTC. Translation: CASSLGTDGYTF.

This clonotype was detected a few times. The chain links TRBV19 to TRBJ1-6, with D tentatively TRBD1 (5 bases). CDR1 and CDR2 (germline): LNHDA, SQIVND (reference sequence). The CDR3 consists of 15 residues. V gave up 6 bases and J gave up 7 bases, with 16 bases separating them. The CDR3: CASRWGDGGNSPLHF. The CDR3 bases are TGTGCCAGTAGATGGGGCGACGGCGGAAATTCACCCCTCCACTTT.

By sample share, this clonotype is medium-sized. This chain uses TRBV28 with TRBJ2-3; no clear D. Per germline, CDR1 MDHEN and CDR2 SYDVKM. The CDR3 extends over 15 amino acids. The ends were cut back, 3 bases at V and 2 bases at J, with 12 bases in the middle. The CDR3 protein is CASSLIQPDTDTQYF. The CDR3 DNA reads as TGTGCCAGCAGTTTGATACAGCCGGACACAGATACGCAGTATTTT.

The chain employs TRBV18 and TRBJ2-1, with no clear D. Germline V lookup: CDR1 KGHSH, CDR2 LQKENI. V lost 6 bases and J 5 bases, leaving 11 bases between the germline ends. The CDR3 sequence is 13 residues long. CDR3 amino acids: CASSRAWDNEQFF. The CDR3 region has the DNA TGTGCCAGCTCCCGGGCCTGGGACAATGAGCAGTTCTTC.

This rearrangement joins TRBV4-3 to TRBJ2-5; D perhaps matches TRBD2 (5 bases). Germline loops: CDR1 LGHNA, CDR2 YSLEER. This CDR3 comprises 15 residues. V was pared by 3 bases and J by 1 base, with 12 bases between. CDR3 sequence reads: CASSHRPGGQETQYF. As DNA, the CDR3 is TGCGCCAGCAGCCACCGCCCCGGAGGCCAAGAGACCCAGTACTTC.

V is TRBV27 and J is TRBJ1-2; D not certain. Per the germline V gene, CDR1 is MNHEY and CDR2 is SMNVEV (reference sequence). Trimming cost V 0 bases and J 2 bases, with 10 bases left between them. The length of the CDR3 is 15 residues. The DNA of the CDR3 is TGTGCCAGCAGTTTATCAAGGCGGGGAAACTATGGCTACACCTTC. Residues: CASSLSRRGNYGYTF.

There are many counts of this clonotype. The chain is built from TRBV2 and TRBJ1-4, with D hard to call. The V end was cut by 7 bases, the J end by 6 bases, with 6 bases between. The CDR3 consists of 11 residues. Germline CDR1 reads SNHLY; CDR2 reads FYNNEI. Written as DNA, the CDR3 is TGTGCCAGCACCACCCATGAAAAACTGTTTTTT. Amino acids: CASTTHEKLFF.

This clonotype was recorded once. This sequence is one base from a far larger clone and is likely a read error. V is TRBV10-2 and J is TRBJ2-1; no clear D gene. V gave up 0 bases and J gave up 10 bases, with 16 bases separating them. This CDR3 comprises 15 residues. CDR1 is WSHSY, CDR2 SAAADI, per germline. The CDR3: CASSESGRFSYEQFF. CDR3 sequence (DNA): TGCGCCAGCAGTGAGTCGGGCAGGTTTTCCTACGAGCAGTTCTTC.

This clonotype was seen many times. V usage is TRBV7-2 and J usage is TRBJ2-7, with 10 bases that match TRBD2. The trim removed 4 bases at V and 4 bases at J, leaving 19 bases unmatched. The CDR3 spans 19 residues. The germline gives CDR1 SGHTA, CDR2 FQGNSA. The CDR3 DNA reads TGTGCCAGCAGCTCGTCCGCGGGGGGACTAGCGAGAAGCCGGTACGAGCAGTACTTC. Its protein product is CASSSSAGGLARSRYEQYF.